The rows below give T cell receptor beta chains drawn from one sample of a study of high-grade serous ovarian cancer treatment subgroups. Data came from immunoSEQ multiplex PCR; TCRdb stores just in-frame clones and leaves some out. The sample lists about 8,000 clones, less than 70% occurring once. The specimen sequenced was tumor tissue. Receptors were obtained from a human donor with high-grade serous ovarian cancer. Each CDR3 is given without its conserved first and last residue.

TRBV7-2	TRBJ2-3	ASSPFGRIPDTQY
TRBV10-3	TRBJ1-1	AISESQGTEAF
TRBV2	TRBJ2-2	ASSPNMGTGELF
TRBV6-1	TRBJ1-3	ASSVKVSNTIY
TRBV6-4	TRBJ2-7	ASSDWIGGEQY
TRBV10-3	TRBJ1-6	AISEVGWGSPLH
TRBV6-6	TRBJ2-3	ASSYPFTDTQY
TRBV19	TRBJ2-7	ASSILGGSEQY
TRBV6-1	NA	ASREDYEQY
TRBV11-2	TRBJ2-1	ASSLSGGEYSYNEQF
TRBV2	TRBJ1-1	ASTGPNTEAF
TRBV4-1	NA	ASSQASGYGGKNEQY
TRBV4-2	TRBJ2-2	ASSQGRNPGELF
TRBV6-1	TRBJ2-5	ASRKETGLETQY
TRBV7-2	TRBJ1-3	ASSSARSGNTIY
TRBV2	TRBJ1-1	ARGTGYPGTEAF
TRBV7-8	TRBJ1-6	ASSPTGAEPLH
TRBV25-1	TRBJ1-5	ASSDVQGNQPQH
TRBV5-1	TRBJ2-1	ASSLASSGGRGNEQF
TRBV7-6	TRBJ2-1	ASSLEAPGGPLYNEQF